This passage covers 3 T cell receptor beta chains from one sample sequenced in a study of blood T cell repertoires in COVID-19. The method was immunoSEQ multiplex PCR; TCRdb's version includes in-frame clones alone and lacks a portion of them. The data show fewer than 90,000 clones, with roughly 80% seen just once and under 25% held by the top ten. Specimen: peripheral blood. Every receptor here comes from a woman aged 80 or older with acute or convalescent COVID-19.

V gene TRBV5-1 combines with J gene TRBJ1-2; TRBD1 aligns across 11 bases. The CDR3 loop spans 16 amino acids. Trimming removed 0 bases from V and 7 bases from J; junction bases left unmatched: 8. In germline, CDR1 is SGHRS, CDR2 YFSETQ. The CDR3 coding sequence is TGCGCCAGCAGCTTGGTGGCGGACAGGGGGCGAGGTGGCTACACCTTC. Amino acid sequence: CASSLVADRGRGGYTF.

This chain joins TRBV7-9 and TRBJ2-1; possibly TRBD2 for D (6 bases). The ends were cut back, 5 bases at V and 2 bases at J, with 10 bases in the middle. Germline-derived CDR1 and CDR2 are SEHNR and FQNEAQ (reference sequence). The CDR3 spans 14 residues. CDR3 coding DNA: TGTGCCAGCAGCCTGCGGGGCGCCTACAATGAGCAGTTCTTC. Protein: CASSLRGAYNEQFF.

The chain has TRBV7-9 and TRBJ1-1; TRBD1 aligns across 7 bases. The CDR3 is made up of 14 amino acids. The V gene's germline CDR1 is SEHNR and CDR2 FQNEAQ (reference sequence). The junction had 5 bases not matched to a gene; V was cut back by 5 bases and J by 2 bases. CDR3 nucleotides: TGTGCCAGCAGCCTTGGGACAGTAAACACTGAAGCTTTCTTT. Translation: CASSLGTVNTEAFF.